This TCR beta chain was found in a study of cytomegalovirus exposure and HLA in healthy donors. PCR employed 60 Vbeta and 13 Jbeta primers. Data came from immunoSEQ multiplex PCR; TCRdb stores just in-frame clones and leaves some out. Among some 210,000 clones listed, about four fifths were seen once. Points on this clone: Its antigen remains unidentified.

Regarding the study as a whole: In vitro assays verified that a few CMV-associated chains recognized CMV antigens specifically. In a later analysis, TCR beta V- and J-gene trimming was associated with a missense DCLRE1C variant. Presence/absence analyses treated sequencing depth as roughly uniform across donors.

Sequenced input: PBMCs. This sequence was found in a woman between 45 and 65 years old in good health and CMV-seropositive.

The CDR3 protein is CASSWGQEQYF. For the CDR3, the DNA is TGTGCCAGTAGCTGGGGGCAGGAGCAGTACTTC. This chain joins TRBV19 and TRBJ2-7, with D perhaps matching TRBD1 (6 bases). The V gene lost 6 bases and the J gene lost 7 bases, with 10 bases spanning the gap. This CDR3 contains 11 residues. CDR1 LNHDA and CDR2 SQIVND come from the germline V gene (reference sequence).